Below, 22 T cell receptor beta chains from the same sample are listed, as sequenced in a study of spatial heterogeneity in lung cancer. The time point was: blood at routine non-recurrence follow-up after resection. TCRdb fed the 5' RACE reads into MiXCR, producing one record per CDR3 protein. Here the sample spans 60,000 to 85,000 distinct CDR3 sequences, approximately 8.9% being singletons. The sequenced sample was PBMCs, obtained at follow-up. These receptors came from a female donor with early-stage non-small cell lung cancer.

In its sample, this clonotype was seen many times. This rearrangement joins TRBV11-2 to TRBJ2-7; D not resolved. The CDR3 has 11 amino acids. Germline V gene lookup returns CDR1 SGHAT and CDR2 FQNNGV. V dropped 5 bases and J dropped 5 bases, with 7 bases sitting between them. CDR3 sequence: CASSPLNEQYF. CDR3 in DNA: TGTGCCAGCAGCCCCTTGAACGAGCAGTACTTC. Supplemented by reference TRBV11-2 and TRBJ2-7, the full variable domain reads EAGVAQSPRYKIIEKRQSVAFWCNPISGHATLYWYQQILGQGPKLLIQFQNNGVVDDSQLPKDRFSAERLKGVDSTLKIQPAKLEDSAVYLCASSPLNEQYFGPGTRLTVT.

This clonotype showed up many times. This chain joins TRBV12-3 or TRBV12-4 and TRBJ2-2; D is undetermined. V lost 3 bases, J lost 1 base, and 9 bases lay in between. CDR3 length: 15 amino acids. CDR3 amino acids: CASSFTPRNTGELFF. DNA for the CDR3: TGTGCCAGCAGTTTTACCCCGCGGAACACCGGGGAGCTGTTTTTT.

This clonotype was detected a few times. This chain's CDR3 is CSAGDNNYGYTF. CDR3 in DNA: TGCAGTGCGGGTGACAATAACTATGGCTACACCTTC. The V gene is TRBV20-1, the J gene TRBJ1-2, with no clear D. The CDR3 has 12 residues. Germline V gene sequence: CDR1 DFQATT, CDR2 SNEGSKA (reference sequence). V was pared by 6 bases and J by 1 base, with 9 bases between.

On this clonotype itself: A much larger clonotype is one base distant, so this may be a read error. The conserved final phenylalanine or tryptophan is absent from the CDR3, which likely points to a read error. The chain combines TRBV7-9 with TRBJ2-5, with 9 bases identical to TRBD2. CDR1 and CDR2 from the germline V gene are SEHNR and FQNEAQ (reference sequence). The CDR3 is made up of 14 amino acids. V dropped 5 bases and J dropped 3; count of bases not matched to a gene: 4. The CDR3 region is CASSPRLAEETQYL. As DNA, the CDR3 is TGTGCCAGCAGCCCGAGACTAGCGGAAGAGACCCAGTACCTC.

The chain employs TRBV12-3 or TRBV12-4 and TRBJ1-1; 7 bases line up with TRBD1. The CDR3 totals 14 residues. The trim removed 3 bases at V and 5 bases at J, leaving 6 bases unmatched. CDR3 in DNA: TGTGCCAGCAGTTTTGAGGGGGCGCAAACTGAAGCTTTCTTT. It encodes CASSFEGAQTEAFF.

The sample holds many counts of this clonotype. J is TRBJ2-1 and V is TRBV7-2, with D tentatively TRBD2 (6 bases). This CDR3 comprises 15 residues. Trimming shortened V by 2 bases and J by 7 bases, and 15 bases separated the two germline ends. Germline-derived CDR1 and CDR2 are SGHTA and FQGNSA. CDR3 sequence (DNA): TGTGCCAGCAGCTTAAGGTCGGGAGTGGGGAATGAGCAGTTCTTC. Amino acids: CASSLRSGVGNEQFF.

Many counts were recorded for this clonotype. The gene calls are TRBV5-8 and TRBJ2-3; 7 nucleotides agree with TRBD2. The CDR3 has 20 residues. Trimming removed 0 bases from V and 2 bases from J; junction bases left unmatched: 18. Germline V gives CDR1 SGHTS, CDR2 YDEGEE. For the CDR3, the DNA is TGTGCCAGCAGCTTGGTCTCGCTCTACGGGAGGACCGGGGACACAGATACGCAGTATTTT. This gives the protein CASSLVSLYGRTGDTDTQYF.

The sample holds a few counts of this clonotype. The chain couples TRBV7-9 to TRBJ1-1; D might be TRBD1 (5 bases). Trimming stripped 3 bases from V and 6 bases from J, with 17 bases between. This CDR3 is built from 15 residues. CDR1 and CDR2 from the germline V gene are SEHNR and FQNEAQ (reference sequence). CDR3 coding DNA: TGTGCCAGCAGCTTTAGTCTGCCGGGACGGGCTGAAGCTTTCTTT. It is translated as CASSFSLPGRAEAFF.

The sample holds many counts of this clonotype. The V call is TRBV28, the J call TRBJ1-3; D remains unclear. The ends were cut back, 6 bases at V and 0 bases at J, with 6 bases in the middle. CDR3 length: 13 amino acids. Germline loops: CDR1 MDHEN, CDR2 SYDVKM. CDR3 in DNA: TGTGCCAGCAGAACGGTCTCTGGAAACACCATATATTTT. This gives the protein CASRTVSGNTIYF.

Of note for this clonotype: Since the CDR3 does not end with the conserved phenylalanine or tryptophan, this likely comes from a read error. The genes are TRBV3-1 and TRBJ2-7; no reliable D call. The CDR3 contains 12 residues. Germline V CDR1 and CDR2: LGHDT, YNNKEL (reference sequence). V lost 0 bases and J lost 7, with 7 bases in between. The CDR3 nucleotides read TGTGCCAGCAGCCAAGAAGGCCGTGAGCAGTACTTA. Residues: CASSQEGREQYL.

This clonotype was recorded many times. This rearrangement joins TRBV5-1 to TRBJ2-5; tentative D call: TRBD1 (5 bases). Germline CDR1 is SGHRS and CDR2 is YFSETQ. V lost 2 bases, J lost 1 base, and 12 bases lay in between. There are 15 residues in the CDR3. The CDR3 DNA reads as TGCGCCAGCAGCTTATTGGGGCTCGGCCAAGAGACCCAGTACTTC. Residues: CASSLLGLGQETQYF.

This clonotype was detected many times. The J gene is TRBJ2-5, the V gene TRBV7-2; TRBD2 matches 7 bases. The V gene's germline CDR1 is SGHTA and CDR2 FQGNSA. The CDR3 is 15 residues long. Trimming at V came to 8 bases and at J to 5 bases, leaving 14 bases not matched to a gene. The CDR3 spells CASGKTSDASETQYF. CDR3 nucleotides: TGTGCCAGCGGTAAAACTAGCGACGCATCCGAGACCCAGTACTTC.

This clonotype was recorded many times. The rearrangement joins TRBV28 to TRBJ2-3, with D uncertain. The CDR3 spans 15 residues. Trimming took 2 bases from V and 3 from J, leaving 12 bases between them. Germline V gene sequence: CDR1 MDHEN, CDR2 SYDVKM. The CDR3 loop reads CASSLIGLGTDTQYF. CDR3 sequence (DNA): TGTGCCAGCAGTTTAATAGGGCTGGGTACAGATACGCAGTATTTT.

As DNA, the CDR3 is TGTGCCAGCAAGGGACTAGCGGGAGAGCAGACCCAGTACTTC. The encoded protein is CASKGLAGEQTQYF. This chain joins TRBV6-2 or TRBV6-3 and TRBJ2-5; 14 bases are shared with TRBD2. Germline values: CDR1 MNHEY, CDR2 SVGEGT. This CDR3 is built from 14 residues. V lost 7 bases, J lost 6 bases, and 4 bases stayed unmatched.

This clonotype was seen at least ten times. This sequence joins TRBV7-9 and TRBJ2-3; possibly TRBD2 for D (6 bases). This CDR3 region has 16 residues. V lost 7 bases, J lost 3 bases, and 20 bases lay in between. The V gene's germline CDR1 is SEHNR and CDR2 FQNEAQ (reference sequence). The CDR3 nucleotides are TGTGCCAGCACCCATTCCGGGACTCCTTGGACAGATACGCAGTATTTT. Protein sequence: CASTHSGTPWTDTQYF.

Many counts were recorded for this clonotype. The J gene is TRBJ2-7, the V gene TRBV11-2; 9 bases are a match to TRBD1. Germline-derived CDR1 and CDR2 are SGHAT and FQNNGV. With V trimmed by 6 bases and J by 2 bases, 14 bases remained unmatched. This CDR3 contains 17 residues. The CDR3 nucleotides are TGTGCCAGCAGATCCTCCGGCGGGGACAGGGACCCCTACGAGCAGTACTTC. It encodes CASRSSGGDRDPYEQYF.

This clonotype has at least ten counts. The chain links TRBV6-6 to TRBJ2-5; D possibly corresponds to TRBD2 (6 bases). Germline V lookup: CDR1 MNHNY, CDR2 SVGAGI (reference sequence). CDR3 length equals 14 residues. V gave up 2 bases and J gave up 1 base, with 8 bases separating them. The CDR3 is CASSYPGGQETQYF. The CDR3 DNA sequence: TGTGCCAGCAGTTACCCCGGGGGCCAAGAGACCCAGTACTTC.

This chain links TRBV28 with TRBJ2-7, with 7 bases matching TRBD1. With 8 bases clipped from V and 4 bases from J, the junction kept 2 bases outside the gene matches. This CDR3 has 11 amino acids. Germline loops: CDR1 MDHEN, CDR2 SYDVKM. CDR3 loop: CASRQGYEQYF. The CDR3, as DNA: TGTGCCAGCCGACAGGGATACGAGCAGTACTTC.

This clonotype was seen ten or more times. This rearrangement joins TRBV6-1 to TRBJ1-1; D is unresolved. Per germline, CDR1 MNHNS and CDR2 SASEGT. The CDR3 loop spans 15 amino acids. V lost 5 bases, J lost 1 base, and 14 bases lay in between. CDR3 DNA: TGTGCCAGCAGTATCCTTGGAACGAGGAACACTGAAGCTTTCTTT. This encodes CASSILGTRNTEAFF.

This clonotype was seen a few times. The rearrangement joins TRBV19 to TRBJ2-5; TRBD2 is a possible D gene (5 bases). V lost 6 bases and J 4 bases, leaving 18 bases between the germline ends. CDR3 length: 15 amino acids. The germline V gene encodes CDR1 LNHDA and CDR2 SQIVND (reference sequence). As DNA, the CDR3 is TGTGCCAGTAGCCTGGTCGTGAGGGTAGGAGAGACCCAGTACTTC. It translates to CASSLVVRVGETQYF. Filled out from reference TRBV19 and TRBJ2-5, the complete variable domain reads DGGITQSPKYLFRKEGQNVTLSCEQNLNHDAMYWYRQDPGQGLRLIYYSQIVNDFQKGDIAEGYSVSREKKESFPLTVTSAQKNPTAFYLCASSLVVRVGETQYFGPGTRLLVL.

The J gene is TRBJ2-5, the V gene TRBV27, with D uncertain. CDR1 is MNHEY and CDR2 is SMNVEV in the germline V gene (reference sequence). V shed 2 bases and J shed 11 bases, with 15 bases lying between them. The CDR3 has 13 amino acids. The CDR3 loop reads CASSLEGLRPQYF. Here the CDR3 DNA reads TGTGCCAGCAGTTTAGAAGGGCTCCGACCTCAGTACTTC.

This clonotype has a count of ten or more. CDR3: CASSQDLVVAGAAGYTF. CDR3 DNA sequence: TGTGCCAGCAGCCAAGATCTTGTAGTAGCGGGGGCGGCGGGCTACACCTTC. This chain connects TRBV3-1 to TRBJ1-2; weak D call: TRBD1 (6 bases). With 0 bases removed from V and 8 bases from J, the gap between germline ends came to 22 bases. The CDR3 spans 17 residues. CDR1 is LGHDT, CDR2 YNNKEL, per germline (reference sequence).